This is a list of T cell receptor beta chains from one sample in a study of blood T cell repertoires in COVID-19. Assay: immunoSEQ multiplex PCR; the TCRdb copy retains only in-frame clones and omits some. The sample includes roughly 40,000 clones, approximately 81% of them seen just once. The sequenced sample consisted of peripheral blood. These receptors came from a woman aged 65 to 85 in a cohort sampled during active COVID-19. Both conserved end residues are trimmed from each CDR3. A D gene is named only where the DNA matches it firmly.

D: -; length: 11; J: TRBJ1-2; V: TRBV7-2; CDR3: ASSLGGMGGYT
D: -; length: 11; J: TRBJ1-2; V: TRBV2; CDR3: ASSEEGVDGYT
D: TRBD1; length: 14; J: TRBJ1-4; V: TRBV28; CDR3: ASSLGLGQGNEKLF
D: -; length: 11; J: TRBJ1-1; V: TRBV7-2; CDR3: ASSSGQNTEAF
D: TRBD2; length: 15; J: TRBJ2-2; V: TRBV10-3; CDR3: AIRGSSGGANTGELF
D: TRBD1; length: 13; J: TRBJ1-5; V: TRBV6-5; CDR3: ASVRQGAGNQPQH
D: TRBD1; length: 13; J: TRBJ1-5; V: TRBV28; CDR3: ASRLGTDSNQPQH
D: TRBD2; length: 12; J: TRBJ2-5; V: TRBV7-2; CDR3: ASSPGLAGETQY
D: -; length: 12; J: TRBJ1-5; V: TRBV5-5; CDR3: ASSSGAVSEPQH
D: TRBD2; length: 16; J: TRBJ2-2; V: TRBV2; CDR3: ASSEVGLAGGNTGELF
D: TRBD1; length: 12; J: TRBJ2-2; V: TRBV27; CDR3: ASPGGRRTGELF
D: TRBD1; length: 11; J: TRBJ1-2; V: TRBV12-3/TRBV12-4; CDR3: ASTKATGYGYT
D: -; length: 11; J: TRBJ1-5; V: TRBV28; CDR3: ASKWGGNQPQH
D: TRBD2; length: 11; J: TRBJ2-7; V: TRBV3-1/TRBV3-2; CDR3: ASGLAGTYEQY
D: TRBD1; length: 13; J: TRBJ1-2; V: TRBV28; CDR3: ASRETGTGHGGYT
D: TRBD2; length: 15; J: TRBJ2-6; V: TRBV28; CDR3: ASRGAGRFSGANVLT
D: -; length: 15; J: TRBJ2-1; V: TRBV14; CDR3: ASSQGLFGGPAEEQF
D: -; length: 15; J: TRBJ2-1; V: TRBV5-6; CDR3: ASSSGHGGTANNEQF
D: TRBD2; length: 14; J: TRBJ2-2; V: TRBV3-1/TRBV3-2; CDR3: ASTYMAAGGTGELF